The clone carrying this T cell receptor beta chain has at least ten counts. Amplification of TCR beta CDR3 regions was performed using RNA transcripts as template. In the first-round RT-PCR of the TCR CDR3, the HTBI primer set was used. From the multiplex PCR reads, TCRdb called clonotypes with MiXCR, one entry per CDR3 protein. The sample yields some 400,000 distinct CDR3 sequences, 13% seen once. These data originate in a study of T cells in Graves' hyperthyroidism and ophthalmopathy. The V gene lost 1 base and the J gene lost 4 bases, with 11 bases spanning the gap. This CDR3 has 15 amino acids. From germline, CDR1 is SGHTA and CDR2 FQGTGA.

The sample taken for sequencing was blood. The rearrangement joins TRBV7-3 to TRBJ2-1; D is uncertain. The sequence was obtained from a man aged 25-45 years with Graves' hyperthyroidism that later progressed to Graves' ophthalmopathy. The CDR3: CASSLKDPQYNEQFF. The CDR3 DNA reads as TGTGCCAGCAGCTTAAAGGACCCCCAGTACAATGAGCAGTTCTTC.